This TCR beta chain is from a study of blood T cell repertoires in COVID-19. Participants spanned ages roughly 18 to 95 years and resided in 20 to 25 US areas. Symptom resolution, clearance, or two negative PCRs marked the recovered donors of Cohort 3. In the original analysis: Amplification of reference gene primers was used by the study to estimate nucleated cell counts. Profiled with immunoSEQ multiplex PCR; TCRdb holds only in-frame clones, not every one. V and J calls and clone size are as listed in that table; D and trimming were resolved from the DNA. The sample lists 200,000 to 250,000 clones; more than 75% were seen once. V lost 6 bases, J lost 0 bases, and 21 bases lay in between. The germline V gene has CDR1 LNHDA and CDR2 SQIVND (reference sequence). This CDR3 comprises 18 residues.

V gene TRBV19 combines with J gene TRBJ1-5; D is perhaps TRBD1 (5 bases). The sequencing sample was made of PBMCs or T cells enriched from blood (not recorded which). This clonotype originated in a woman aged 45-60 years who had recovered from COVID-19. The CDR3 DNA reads TGTGCCAGTAGCCTTCCACGGGGGAGGAGGCATAGCAATCAGCCCCAGCATTTT. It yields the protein CASSLPRGRRHSNQPQHF.